The subject of this entry is one T cell receptor beta chain. Antigen: not known. Given the absence of the conserved phenylalanine or tryptophan at the CDR3 end, a read error is likely. Germline loops: CDR1 DFQATT, CDR2 SNEGSKA (reference sequence). The V segment lost 5 bases and the J segment 9 bases; nucleotides outside the gene matches: 8. The CDR3 covers 14 residues. From 2 million PBMCs stored at -80 C, the unsorted libraries were generated. The sample belongs to a study of neurological immune-mediated disorders. Findings of the study overall: Across subjects, no CDR3 amino acid sequence appeared in expanded clones of more than one subject, a finding that suggested private repertoires in all groups. HTLV-1-associated myelopathy displayed the greatest TCR clonal expansion, and multiple sclerosis exhibited the smallest, lower than that of healthy controls.

Synthesis of cDNA was performed by 5'RACE using 10-nucleotide random UMIs. TCRdb independently ran MiXCR on the 5' RACE reads; one entry per CDR3 protein. The table lists roughly 25,000 distinct CDR3 sequences, about 6.3% of them singletons, with 4.5% to 5% in the top ten. The sequence derives from a woman in her thirties or forties in good health. Material for sequencing was PBMCs. This sequence joins TRBV20-1 and TRBJ2-4, with 12 bases aligning to TRBD2. The CDR3 bases are TGCAGTGCTCCGACTAGCGGGAGTAAGGTCATTCAGTACGGC. This gives the protein CSAPTSGSKVIQYG.